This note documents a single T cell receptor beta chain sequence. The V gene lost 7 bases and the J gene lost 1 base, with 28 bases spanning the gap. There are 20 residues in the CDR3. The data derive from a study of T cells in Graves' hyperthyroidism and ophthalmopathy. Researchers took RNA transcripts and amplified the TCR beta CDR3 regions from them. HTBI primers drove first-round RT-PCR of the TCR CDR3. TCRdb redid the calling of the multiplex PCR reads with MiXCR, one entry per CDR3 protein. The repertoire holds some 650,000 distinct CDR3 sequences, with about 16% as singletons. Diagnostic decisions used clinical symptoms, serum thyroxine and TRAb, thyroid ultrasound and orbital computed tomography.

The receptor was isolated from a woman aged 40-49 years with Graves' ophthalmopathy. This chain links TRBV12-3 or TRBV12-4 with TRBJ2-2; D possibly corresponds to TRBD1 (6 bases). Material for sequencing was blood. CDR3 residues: CASTYSLGAPKSRNTGELFF. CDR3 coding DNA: TGTGCCAGCACCTATTCCCTGGGGGCCCCCAAGTCAAGGAACACCGGGGAGCTGTTTTTT.